A selection of T cell receptor beta chains follows, all from one sample in a study of cytomegalovirus exposure and HLA in healthy donors. Produced via immunoSEQ multiplex PCR; TCRdb's table is partial and in-frame only. The data contain roughly 130,000 clones, over 80% of them singletons. Sequences were obtained from PBMCs. These receptor sequences come from a boy between 5 and 17 years old in good health and CMV-seronegative. Both conserved end residues are part of each CDR3. D genes are given only for firm matches. Only some rows state a clone size, as once, few, many or a class for expanded clones.

TRBJ1-2	TRBV5-6	-	-	CASRLDSDYGYTF	TGTGCCAGCAGACTGGACAGCGACTATGGCTACACCTTC
TRBJ2-5	TRBV6-1	-	once	CASSREVQETQYF	TGTGCCAGCAGCAGGGAGGTACAAGAGACCCAGTACTTC
TRBJ2-1	TRBV11-2	TRBD1	-	CASSPDQGAVNEQFF	TGTGCCAGCAGCCCCGACCAGGGGGCAGTCAATGAGCAGTTCTTC
TRBJ2-5	TRBV30	-	-	CAWSVLQGTGETQYF	TGTGCCTGGAGTGTACTACAGGGTACGGGAGAGACCCAGTACTTC
TRBJ2-1	TRBV5-1	-	-	CASSLDRNNEQFF	TGCGCCAGCAGCTTGGACAGGAACAATGAGCAGTTCTTC
TRBJ2-7	TRBV2	-	-	CASSESPNGVYYEQYF	TGTGCCAGCAGTGAATCACCGAACGGGGTCTACTACGAGCAGTACTTC
TRBJ1-1	TRBV6-1	-	-	CASTTTRTRTEAFF	TGTGCCAGCACCACCACAAGAACTAGGACTGAAGCTTTCTTT
TRBJ2-7	TRBV5-3	TRBD1	-	CARSLVGQVVEQYF	TGTGCCAGAAGCTTGGTGGGACAGGTTGTGGAGCAGTACTTC
TRBJ2-1	TRBV5-1	TRBD1	few	CASSSVGGTGFYNEQFF	TGCGCCAGCAGCTCGGTGGGGGGGACAGGGTTTTACAATGAGCAGTTCTTC
TRBJ2-3	TRBV19	-	-	CASSLGTGVGDTQYF	TGTGCCAGTAGTCTGGGGACGGGGGTTGGGGATACGCAGTATTTT
TRBJ1-1	TRBV29-1	-	-	CSALPGGSTEAFF	TGCAGCGCCCTACCAGGTGGGAGCACTGAAGCTTTCTTT
TRBJ2-7	TRBV11-2	TRBD1	-	CASSRDRGAYEQYF	TGTGCCAGCAGCCGGGACAGGGGTGCATACGAGCAGTACTTC
TRBJ1-1	TRBV6-1	-	-	CASRRLTNTEAFF	TGTGCCAGCCGCCGCCTAACTAACACTGAAGCTTTCTTT
TRBJ2-5	TRBV27	TRBD2	-	CASSLGLAGGGTQYF	TGTGCCAGCAGTTTAGGGCTAGCGGGAGGTGGGACCCAGTACTTC
TRBJ1-4	TRBV5-6	-	-	CASSFGGIKEKLFF	TGTGCCAGCAGCTTTGGGGGGATCAAGGAAAAACTGTTTTTT
TRBJ2-7	TRBV28	-	-	CASSPLGAEQYF	TGTGCCAGCAGTCCGCTTGGGGCCGAGCAGTACTTC
TRBJ2-7	TRBV7-2	-	-	CASSLGAALSYEQYF	TGTGCCAGCAGCTTAGGGGCAGCCCTCTCCTACGAGCAGTACTTC
TRBJ1-1	TRBV2	TRBD1	-	CASSEALGTGGTEAFF	TGTGCCAGCAGTGAAGCGCTGGGGACAGGCGGCACTGAAGCTTTCTTT
TRBJ1-1	TRBV6-5	TRBD1	-	CASSRDRGPDEAFF	TGTGCCAGCAGTAGAGACAGGGGGCCGGACGAAGCTTTCTTT
TRBJ2-5	TRBV29-1	-	-	CSTLGPFQETQYF	TGCTCCACCTTGGGCCCCTTTCAAGAGACCCAGTACTTC
TRBJ2-2	TRBV2	-	-	CATLPTTRKPGELFF	TGTGCCACCCTACCTACGACTAGAAAGCCCGGGGAGCTGTTTTTT
TRBJ2-5	TRBV13	TRBD1	-	CASSRSGQAFEETQYF	TGTGCCAGCAGCCGCTCGGGACAGGCCTTTGAAGAGACCCAGTACTTC
TRBJ1-2	TRBV29-1	TRBD1	-	CSVTGQGSYGYTF	TGCAGCGTTACCGGACAGGGGAGCTACGGCTACACCTTC
TRBJ2-5	TRBV5-1	TRBD2	few	CASSGAGVGQETQYF	TGCGCCAGCAGCGGGGCGGGAGTGGGGCAAGAGACCCAGTACTTC
TRBJ2-7	TRBV12-5	-	-	CASGSGHNYEQYF	TGTGCTAGTGGTTCGGGACACAATTACGAGCAGTACTTC
TRBJ2-7	TRBV6-1	-	-	CASRVEPTGYEQYF	TGTGCCAGCAGGGTTGAACCTACGGGCTACGAGCAGTACTTC
TRBJ2-3	TRBV5-1	-	-	CASSPEEETDTQYF	TGCGCCAGCAGCCCCGAGGAGGAAACTGATACGCAGTATTTT
TRBJ2-1	TRBV7-9	-	-	CASSPNWGRNEQFF	TGTGCCAGCAGCCCCAATTGGGGGCGTAATGAGCAGTTCTTC
TRBJ1-3	TRBV6-1	-	-	CASRYSRGAGNTIYF	TGTGCCAGCAGGTACAGCAGGGGCGCTGGAAACACCATATATTTT
TRBJ1-4	TRBV27	TRBD1	-	CASNDRGAANEKLFF	TGTGCCAGCAATGACAGGGGGGCGGCTAATGAAAAACTGTTTTTT
TRBJ2-7	TRBV21-1	-	few	CASSKDPETGHYEQYF	TGTGCCAGCAGCAAAGACCCGGAAACAGGGCACTACGAGCAGTACTTC
TRBJ2-3	TRBV6-1	TRBD2	-	CASKGLAGADTQYF	TGTGCCAGCAAGGGCCTAGCGGGAGCAGATACGCAGTATTTT
TRBJ2-3	TRBV6-1	-	-	CASSALRLYF	TGTGCCAGCAGTGCCCTACGACTGTATTTT
TRBJ2-1	TRBV4-1	-	-	CASSQEYRVDEQFF	TGCGCCAGCAGCCAAGAATACAGGGTGGATGAGCAGTTCTTC
TRBJ1-5	TRBV19	-	-	CASSIAQGPQPQHF	TGTGCCAGTAGTATAGCCCAGGGGCCACAGCCCCAGCATTTT
TRBJ1-5	TRBV4-1	-	-	CASSQGGRGNSNQPQHF	TGCGCCAGCAGCCAAGGTGGGAGGGGAAATAGCAATCAGCCCCAGCATTTT
TRBJ2-5	TRBV4-3	TRBD2	-	CASSPGLAGGQETQYF	TGCGCCAGCAGCCCAGGACTAGCGGGAGGCCAAGAGACCCAGTACTTC
TRBJ1-2	TRBV6-1	-	-	CASRDSPNYGYTF	TGTGCCAGCAGGGACAGTCCTAACTATGGCTACACCTTC
TRBJ2-2	TRBV2	TRBD2	-	CASSTSGSRELFF	TGTGCCAGCTCGACTAGCGGTTCGCGGGAGCTGTTTTTT
TRBJ1-1	TRBV30	-	-	CAWSVGGGEVPEAFF	TGTGCCTGGAGTGTTGGGGGAGGTGAAGTCCCTGAAGCTTTCTTT
TRBJ1-2	TRBV6-5	-	-	CASSPNREGYTF	TGTGCCAGCAGCCCCAACAGGGAGGGCTACACCTTC
TRBJ2-1	TRBV5-4	TRBD2	-	CASSLLAGVVSEQFF	TGTGCCAGCAGCTTGCTAGCGGGAGTCGTATCTGAGCAGTTCTTC
TRBJ1-1	TRBV6-5	TRBD1	once	CASSNDRGSTEAFF	TGTGCCAGCAGTAATGACAGGGGGTCCACTGAAGCTTTCTTT
TRBJ1-1	TRBV5-5	-	-	CASSLFSTEAFF	TGTGCCAGCAGTCTTTTCTCCACTGAAGCTTTCTTT
TRBJ1-5	TRBV19	-	-	CASSRGGGQPQHF	TGTGCCAGTAGTAGGGGAGGAGGTCAGCCCCAGCATTTT
TRBJ1-2	TRBV5-6	TRBD1	-	CASSLGRQGTNYGYTF	TGTGCCAGCAGCTTGGGTAGACAGGGCACTAACTATGGCTACACCTTC
TRBJ1-1	TRBV19	-	once	CASSSRRNTEAFF	TGTGCCAGTAGTAGCAGGCGGAACACTGAAGCTTTCTTT
TRBJ2-7	TRBV5-6	-	-	CASSLVAGSAEQYF	TGTGCCAGCAGCTTGGTGGCAGGGTCAGCCGAGCAGTACTTC